The rows below give T cell receptor beta chains drawn from one sample of a study of CD8 T cells in Susac syndrome. Using its own MiXCR run on the immunoSEQ multiplex PCR reads, TCRdb lists one record per CDR3 protein. Of roughly 180,000 distinct CDR3 sequences in the sample, just under 95% were seen once. The sample comprised CD4+ T cells from PBMCs. Every receptor here comes from a human donor in good health. The CDR3 runs from the conserved cysteine through the conserved F or W. The D gene is left open where the match is weak. Expanded clones get a size class; other rows say once, few or many, or leave the size out.

clone_size	v_call	d_call	j_call	cdr3_aa	cdr3_nt
NA	TRBV12-3/TRBV12-4	NA	TRBJ2-5	CASNQGAQETQYF	TGTGCCAGCAACCAAGGAGCACAAGAGACCCAGTACTTC
NA	TRBV24-1	NA	TRBJ2-5	CATSDRGLQTQYF	TGTGCCACCAGTGACCGGGGGCTGCAGACCCAGTACTTC
NA	TRBV20-1	TRBD1	TRBJ2-1	CSARGQGSVVEQFF	TGCAGTGCGCGAGGACAGGGGTCTGTCGTTGAGCAGTTCTTC
NA	TRBV6-2/TRBV6-3	NA	TRBJ1-1	CASKGGLMNTEAFF	TGTGCCAGCAAAGGAGGGCTAATGAACACTGAAGCTTTCTTT
NA	TRBV29-1	TRBD2	TRBJ2-1	CSVPHRTSGYNEQFF	TGCAGCGTTCCCCATCGGACTAGCGGCTACAATGAGCAGTTCTTC
few	TRBV6-5	NA	TRBJ2-5	CASSNQETQYF	TGTGCCAGCAGTAACCAAGAGACCCAGTACTTC
once	TRBV12-3/TRBV12-4	NA	TRBJ1-5	CASSLGREWEPQHF	TGTGCCAGCAGTTTAGGTCGGGAGTGGGAGCCCCAGCATTTT
NA	TRBV12-3/TRBV12-4	NA	TRBJ1-4	CASSLGAYKLFF	TGTGCCAGCAGTTTGGGGGCCTATAAACTGTTTTTT
NA	TRBV2	NA	TRBJ2-1	CASSEQSYNEQFF	TGTGCCAGCAGTGAACAGTCCTACAATGAGCAGTTCTTC
once	TRBV18	TRBD1	TRBJ1-1	CASSTLGTGDTEAFF	TGTGCCAGCTCTACCCTAGGGACAGGGGATACTGAAGCTTTCTTT
NA	TRBV4-3	NA	TRBJ2-1	CASSQSATLTSYNEQFF	TGCGCCAGCAGCCAATCCGCGACTTTGACTAGCTACAATGAGCAGTTCTTC
NA	TRBV28	NA	TRBJ2-2	CASSLRDTGELFF	TGTGCCAGCAGCCTCAGGGACACCGGGGAGCTGTTTTTT
NA	TRBV7-2	NA	TRBJ2-6	CASSRGPSGANVLTF	TGTGCCAGCAGCCGGGGCCCGAGTGGGGCCAACGTCCTGACTTTC
NA	TRBV7-2	NA	TRBJ2-1	CASSPGLVNEQFF	TGTGCCAGCAGCCCCGGACTGGTCAATGAGCAGTTCTTC
NA	TRBV20-1	TRBD2	TRBJ2-1	CSARETSGRHYYSEQFF	TGCAGTGCTAGAGAAACTAGCGGACGACATTACTACAGTGAGCAGTTCTTC
NA	TRBV29-1	NA	TRBJ2-7	CSVKVPNRNEQYF	TGCAGCGTCAAGGTGCCGAATAGAAACGAGCAGTACTTC